This T cell receptor beta chain was sequenced during a study of identical twins. Notes on the study in general: Partial confounding of zero-insertion analyses by invariant MAIT and iNKT cells was possible. Fewer insertions were carried by abundant cord blood beta clonotypes, but none was seen in memory repertoires.

This clonotype occurred many times. No antigen is known for it. Germline V lookup: CDR1 DFQATT, CDR2 SNEGSKA (reference sequence). V was cut by 6 bases and J by 8 bases, with 18 bases left in between. This CDR3 has 13 amino acids. A universal primer site was added by template switching, and unique molecular identifiers were carried by the cDNA. One entry per CDR3 protein results from TCRdb running MiXCR on the 5' RACE reads. The sample includes about 690,000 distinct CDR3 sequences, roughly 6% of them seen just once. The specimen was naive T cells sorted from blood. This TCR derives from a man younger than 35 in good health. This chain connects TRBV20-1 to TRBJ2-3, with D perhaps TRBD2 (5 bases). CDR3 sequence (DNA): TGCAGTGCCTTTGGTGGGAGTATAGCTACGCAGTATTTT. Its protein is CSAFGGSIATQYF.